The 11 T cell receptor beta chains reported below all come from one sample, sequenced in a study of T cell responses to AZD1222 COVID-19 vaccine. Measured with immunoSEQ multiplex PCR; TCRdb has only the in-frame clones, and not every one. This sample has 250,000 to 300,000 clones, with roughly 93% found just once. The sequencing here drew on peripheral blood, taken 28 days after the second AZD1222 dose. All receptors come from an adult who received the AZD1222 COVID-19 vaccine.

The CDR3 sequence is CAISGSGRMNTEAFF. The CDR3 DNA reads as TGTGCCATCAGTGGGTCGGGACGGATGAACACTGAAGCTTTCTTT. V usage is TRBV10-3 and J usage is TRBJ1-1; the D gene is possibly TRBD1 (5 bases). The germline gives CDR1 ENHRY, CDR2 SYGVKD. Trimming shortened V by 4 bases and J by 0 bases, and 12 bases separated the two germline ends. This CDR3 has 15 amino acids.

The chain joins TRBV7-9 to TRBJ1-2; a possible D gene is TRBD1 (5 bases). The V end was cut by 6 bases, the J end by 9 bases, with 11 bases between. The CDR3 covers 11 residues. Germline loops: CDR1 SEHNR, CDR2 FQNEAQ (reference sequence). The CDR3: CASRWGRSYTF. As DNA, the CDR3 is TGTGCCAGCAGATGGGGACGGAGCTACACCTTC.

This chain links TRBV29-1 with TRBJ2-7; maybe TRBD1 (6 bases). Between the trimmed V and J ends, which lost 5 bases and 6 bases, there was a span of 17 bases. This CDR3 spans 13 amino acids. CDR1 is SQVTM, CDR2 ANQGSEA, per germline. The CDR3 bases are TGCAGCGTTAGGCAGGGGTATTCCCCCGAGCAGTACTTC. Translated: CSVRQGYSPEQYF.

About this clone itself: Other DNA variants within this sample encode the same CDR3. The rearrangement uses TRBV12-3 or TRBV12-4 and TRBJ1-2; D is unclear. V was cut by 6 bases and J by 0 bases, with 5 bases left in between. This CDR3 spans 12 amino acids. CDR3 loop: CASSPSNYGYTF. Written as DNA, the CDR3 is TGTGCCAGCAGCCCCTCTAACTATGGCTACACCTTC.

J is TRBJ1-5 and V is TRBV27; the D is unclear. The germline V gene has CDR1 MNHEY and CDR2 SMNVEV (reference sequence). This CDR3 region has 15 residues. V shed 6 bases and J shed 3 bases, with 15 bases lying between them. The chain's CDR3 is CASSPQLGVNQPQHF. The DNA for the CDR3 is TGTGCCAGCAGCCCCCAGCTTGGGGTCAATCAGCCCCAGCATTTT.

The chain couples TRBV20-1 to TRBJ1-4, with D unclear. This CDR3 is 11 amino acids long. From germline, CDR1 is DFQATT and CDR2 SNEGSKA (reference sequence). Trimming shortened V by 5 bases and J by 10 bases, and 11 bases separated the two germline ends. CDR3 loop: CSASRAGKLFF. CDR3 in DNA: TGCAGTGCTTCCCGCGCTGGAAAACTGTTTTTT.

This chain uses TRBV5-5 with TRBJ1-2; D not resolved. Deletions cut 4 bases from V and 5 bases from J, with 15 bases between. The CDR3 extends over 14 amino acids. The germline gives CDR1 SGHKS, CDR2 YYEKEE (reference sequence). The CDR3 bases are TGTGCCAGCAGCGGAGGAGGGATCGGGTATGGCTACACCTTC. It is translated as CASSGGGIGYGYTF.

The chain uses TRBV3-1 (or the pseudogene TRBV3-2) and TRBJ1-1; D gene uncertain. Germline V CDR1 and CDR2: LGHDT, YNNKEL (reference sequence). V was pared by 3 bases and J by 4 bases, with 9 bases between. The length of the CDR3 is 13 residues. CDR3 bases: TGTGCCAGCAGCCATGGGGAGAGCACTGAAGCTTTCTTT. This codes for CASSHGESTEAFF.

The V and J genes are TRBV4-1 and TRBJ1-4, with TRBD1 identical over 8 bases. Germline values: CDR1 MGHRA, CDR2 YSYEKL. The CDR3 totals 17 residues. V shed 1 base, J shed 3 bases, and the junction held 7 bases outside the gene matches. CDR3 DNA: TGCGCCAGCAGCCAAGGGTCAGGGGGCGCACCTAATGAAAAACTGTTTTTT. As protein: CASSQGSGGAPNEKLFF.

Here the CDR3 DNA reads TGCGCCAGCAGAGACAGGGGAAGTGGCTACGAGCAGTACTTC. The encoded protein is CASRDRGSGYEQYF. This chain uses TRBV10-2 with TRBJ2-7; 8 nucleotides agree with TRBD1. Germline V gene sequence: CDR1 WSHSY, CDR2 SAAADI. This CDR3 is built from 14 residues. With 6 bases clipped from V and 3 bases from J, the junction kept 7 bases outside the gene matches.

As concerns this clone: At the DNA level, this CDR3 is encoded by other sequences in the same sample as well. The rearrangement links TRBV3-1 (or the pseudogene TRBV3-2) to TRBJ1-1; a weak D match, TRBD1 (5 bases). CDR1 LGHDT and CDR2 YNNKEL come from the germline V gene (reference sequence). Trimming took 0 bases from V and 4 from J, leaving 9 bases between them. There are 14 residues in the CDR3. CDR3 coding DNA: TGTGCCAGCAGCCAAGACTTGGGGGGCACTGAAGCTTTCTTT. Translation gives CASSQDLGGTEAFF.